This TCR beta chain originates from a study of cytomegalovirus exposure and HLA in healthy donors. 60 Vbeta and 13 Jbeta primers were used in PCR. TCRdb keeps only in-frame clones here, not all; method: immunoSEQ multiplex PCR. The sample carries 180,000 or so clones, approximately 80% recorded once. Germline values: CDR1 SGHTA, CDR2 FQGNSA. The V gene end was trimmed by 4 bases and the J gene end by 5 bases; junction bases not matched to a gene: 3. The CDR3 extends over 15 amino acids. The sequencing input was PBMCs. V is TRBV7-2 and J is TRBJ2-7, with 15 bases aligning to TRBD2. This TCR derives from a woman between 18 and 29 years old in good health and CMV-seronegative. CDR3 residues: CASSWTSGRADEQYF. In nucleotides, the CDR3 is TGTGCCAGCAGCTGGACTAGCGGGAGGGCCGACGAGCAGTACTTC.